Listed here are 17 T cell receptor beta chains from one sample, sequenced in a study of T-cell reconstitution after alpha-beta-depleted transplantation in children. The library targeted TCRbeta and was prepared with unique molecular identifiers. TCRdb fed the PCR reads into MiXCR, producing one record per CDR3 protein. This table has approximately 130,000 distinct CDR3 sequences, about 9.9% appearing once. The material was PBMCs, mostly from graft donor cells, obtained 180 days after TCRalphabeta/CD19-depleted stem cell transplant. These TCRs come from a girl under two years old who had a stem cell transplant for combined immunodeficiency, so the T cells may come from the graft donor.

The CDR3 reads CSVVGGDVPFSTDTQYF. As DNA, the CDR3 is TGCAGCGTTGTCGGCGGGGATGTCCCCTTTAGCACAGATACGCAGTATTTT. The chain employs TRBV29-1 and TRBJ2-3; D possibly corresponds to TRBD2 (6 bases). V lost 4 bases and J lost 0, with 20 bases in between. The CDR3 extends over 17 amino acids. Germline V lookup: CDR1 SQVTM, CDR2 ANQGSEA.

In DNA, the CDR3 is TGCAGTGCGCCCCGACAGAGCACAGATACGCAGTATTTT. Encoded protein: CSAPRQSTDTQYF. V gene TRBV20-1 combines with J gene TRBJ2-3; D might be TRBD1 (5 bases). Per germline, CDR1 DFQATT and CDR2 SNEGSKA (reference sequence). V was shortened by 6 bases and J by 0 bases, with 10 bases between the two germline ends. CDR3 length: 13 residues.

The rearrangement uses TRBV20-1 and TRBJ2-5; D ambiguous. Looked up from germline, CDR1 is DFQATT and CDR2 is SNEGSKA (reference sequence). The CDR3 extends over 14 amino acids. With 3 bases removed from V and 1 base from J, the gap between germline ends came to 12 bases. In DNA form, the CDR3 reads TGCAGTGCTAGGTGGGCCCCACTCCAAGAGACCCAGTACTTC. Protein: CSARWAPLQETQYF.

The chain carries TRBV20-1 and TRBJ2-1; the match to TRBD2 covers 11 bases. Trimming at V came to 1 base and at J to 8 bases, leaving 4 bases not matched to a gene. Germline-derived CDR1 and CDR2 are DFQATT and SNEGSKA (reference sequence). This CDR3 has 14 amino acids. CDR3 protein: CSARGLAGRDEQFF. In DNA, the CDR3 is TGCAGTGCTAGAGGACTAGCGGGGAGGGATGAGCAGTTCTTC.

Ten or more counts support this clonotype. This rearrangement joins TRBV29-1 to TRBJ2-5; D might be TRBD1 (6 bases). CDR1 is SQVTM, CDR2 ANQGSEA, per germline. V shed 7 bases and J shed 4 bases, with 19 bases lying between them. The CDR3 spans 14 residues. The CDR3, as DNA: TGCAGCGCCCAGGGGCAGAACGACCCAGAGACCCAGTACTTC. Translated: CSAQGQNDPETQYF.

The rearrangement joins TRBV7-2 to TRBJ2-7; 12 bases match TRBD1. The CDR3 runs 16 residues. The germline gives CDR1 SGHTA, CDR2 FQGNSA. V lost 3 bases and J lost 6; bases outside the gene matches: 9. The CDR3 loop is CASSLATGTGGREQYF. DNA for the CDR3: TGTGCCAGCAGCTTGGCTACCGGGACAGGGGGCCGCGAGCAGTACTTC. The variable domain in full, completed from reference TRBV7-2 and TRBJ2-7, reads GAGVSQSPSNKVTEKGKDVELRCDPISGHTALYWYRQSLGQGLEFLIYFQGNSAPDKSGLPSDRFSAERTGGSVSTLTIQRTQQEDSAVYLCASSLATGTGGREQYFGPGTRLTVT.

This clonotype was recorded many times. The chain's CDR3 is CASSLEGGREAFF. The CDR3 DNA sequence: TGTGCCAGCAGCTTAGAGGGGGGGCGTGAAGCTTTCTTT. The gene calls are TRBV7-2 and TRBJ1-1, with D possibly TRBD1 on 6 matching bases. The germline V gene has CDR1 SGHTA and CDR2 FQGNSA. This CDR3 has 13 amino acids. Trimming removed 1 base at V and 7 bases at J, with 10 bases between.

This chain links TRBV12-3 or TRBV12-4 with TRBJ2-1, with D possibly being TRBD1 (5 bases). V was trimmed by 7 bases and J by 3 bases, leaving 10 bases between them. The CDR3 length is 13 residues. The chain's CDR3 is CASNQGNYNEQFF. The CDR3 coding sequence is TGTGCCAGCAATCAGGGAAACTACAATGAGCAGTTCTTC.

A few counts support this clonotype. V usage is TRBV7-9 and J usage is TRBJ2-5, with 7 bases lining up with TRBD1. Germline assignment: CDR1 SEHNR and CDR2 FQNEAQ (reference sequence). The V gene end was trimmed by 5 bases and the J gene end by 3 bases; junction bases not matched to a gene: 6. The CDR3 is 14 amino acids. The CDR3 DNA reads as TGTGCCAGCAGCCATGGACAGGCGGAAGAGACCCAGTACTTC. Its protein is CASSHGQAEETQYF.

This rearrangement joins TRBV7-9 to TRBJ2-5, with unresolved D. The germline V gene has CDR1 SEHNR and CDR2 FQNEAQ (reference sequence). This CDR3 spans 12 amino acids. V shed 2 bases and J shed 5 bases, with 6 bases lying between them. CDR3 nucleotide sequence: TGTGCCAGCAGCTTACCCCCGGAGACCCAGTACTTC. Translating it yields CASSLPPETQYF.

This clonotype was detected only a few times. The V and J genes are TRBV5-1 and TRBJ1-6; D remains ambiguous. CDR1 SGHRS and CDR2 YFSETQ come from the germline V gene. The CDR3 is 15 residues long. V was shortened by 4 bases and J by 0 bases, with 8 bases between the two germline ends. CDR3 sequence (DNA): TGCGCCAGCAGCCTCGAAAGCTCCTATAATTCACCCCTCCACTTT. Its protein is CASSLESSYNSPLHF. Based on the CDR3 plus reference TRBV5-1 and TRBJ1-6, the full variable domain is KAGVTQTPRYLIKTRGQQVTLSCSPISGHRSVSWYQQTPGQGLQFLFEYFSETQRNKGNFPGRFSGRQFSNSRSEMNVSTLELGDSALYLCASSLESSYNSPLHFGNGTRLTVT.

The chain employs TRBV10-3 and TRBJ2-7; 9 nucleotides match TRBD1. The CDR3 is 15 amino acids. Per the germline V gene, CDR1 is ENHRY and CDR2 is SYGVKD. Losses at the gene ends were 3 bases for V and 6 bases for J; bases not matched to a gene: 9. The CDR3 here is CAISEAGTGTSEQYF. The CDR3 nucleotides read TGTGCCATCAGTGAAGCCGGGACAGGGACCAGCGAGCAGTACTTC.

About this clonotype: The junction and the germline gene differ at one end; a read error may be behind it. The V and J genes are TRBV5-6 and TRBJ2-3, with 9 bases fitting TRBD1. CDR1 and CDR2 (germline): SGHDT, YYEEEE. The CDR3 spans 19 residues. The CDR3 loop is CTSSWGTGTGFGYTDTQYF. The CDR3 DNA reads as TGTACCAGCAGCTGGGGGACCGGGACAGGGTTTGGTTACACAGATACGCAGTATTTT.

This rearrangement joins TRBV7-9 to TRBJ2-2; the match to TRBD2 covers 7 bases. This CDR3 has 14 residues. The J segment lost 4 bases and the V segment lost 5 bases, leaving 4 bases of the junction unmatched. Germline V gene lookup returns CDR1 SEHNR and CDR2 FQNEAQ (reference sequence). The CDR3 sequence: CASSQTSRTGELFF. In nucleotides, the CDR3 is TGTGCCAGCAGCCAGACTAGCCGCACCGGGGAGCTGTTTTTT.

This clonotype was seen ten or more times. The genes are TRBV29-1 and TRBJ1-4; D gene ambiguous. The CDR3 is 14 amino acids. CDR1 is SQVTM, CDR2 ANQGSEA, per germline. V was clipped by 6 bases and J by 0 bases, with 11 bases between them. The CDR3 sequence: CSVSGPSTNEKLFF. As DNA, the CDR3 is TGCAGCGTCTCCGGGCCGTCAACTAATGAAAAACTGTTTTTT.

This clonotype has only a few counts. The V and J genes are TRBV7-2 and TRBJ2-1, with D possibly matching TRBD2 (7 bases). This CDR3 is built from 16 residues. CDR1 and CDR2 from the germline V gene are SGHTA and FQGNSA. The V and J ends lost 5 bases and 8 bases respectively, with 22 bases between them. As DNA, the CDR3 is TGTGCCAGCAGCCCCCTGGGGGCGGGGAGGGGCCATGAGCAGTTCTTC. This translates into CASSPLGAGRGHEQFF.

A note on this clonotype: Sequence at one end of the junction differs from germline and may be a read error. The chain is built from TRBV4-3 and TRBJ1-5; D gene uncertain. Germline-derived CDR1 and CDR2 are LGHNA and YSLEER. The CDR3 is made up of 12 amino acids. CDR3 in amino acids: CASSQGDQHQHF. The DNA for the CDR3 is TGCGCCAGCAGCCAGGGCGATCAGCACCAGCATTTT.